Only a few counts were recorded for the clone carrying this T cell receptor (beta chain). The antigen is not known. A 5'RACE reaction primed in the constant segment made cDNA libraries of TCR alpha and TCR beta, and these carried sample barcodes and UMIs. TCRdb used MiXCR to reprocess the 5' RACE reads, holding one entry per CDR3 protein. The sample lists around 530,000 distinct CDR3 sequences; roughly 20% were seen once. The sample belongs to a study of T-cell memory formation after mild COVID-19. General observations from the study: Memory sampled before infection contained some responding clones, suggesting cross-reactive memory joined. Shrinking CD4+ clones resided mostly in CM and EM, and CD8+ ones in EMRA.

The CDR3 extends over 13 amino acids. Germline values: CDR1 SEHNR, CDR2 FQNEAQ (reference sequence). V lost 2 bases and J lost 5, with 10 bases in between. The sequenced sample was PBMCs or a T cell subset sorted from them (not recorded which). This TCR derives from an adult woman who had mild COVID-19 (a few samples of this study predate the infection). Cell type and time point are not known. The chain carries TRBV7-9 and TRBJ2-7; D may be TRBD1 (6 bases). CDR3 DNA: TGTGCCAGCAGCTTATGGACAGACGACGAGCAGTACTTC. This translates into CASSLWTDDEQYF.